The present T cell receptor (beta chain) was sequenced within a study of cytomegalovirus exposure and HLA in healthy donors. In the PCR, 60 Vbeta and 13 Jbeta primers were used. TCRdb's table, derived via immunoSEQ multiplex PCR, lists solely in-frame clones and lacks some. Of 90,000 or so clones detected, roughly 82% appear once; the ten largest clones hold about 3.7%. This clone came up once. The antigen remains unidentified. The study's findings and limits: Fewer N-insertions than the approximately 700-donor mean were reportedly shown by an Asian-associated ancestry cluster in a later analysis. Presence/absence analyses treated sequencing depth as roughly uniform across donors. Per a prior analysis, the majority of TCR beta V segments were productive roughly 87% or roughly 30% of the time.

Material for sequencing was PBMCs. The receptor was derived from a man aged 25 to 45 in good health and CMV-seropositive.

Written as DNA, the CDR3 is TGTGCCAGCAGTTTGGGCAGGGGGCTTTCCTATGGCTACACCTTC. Its protein is CASSLGRGLSYGYTF. The J gene is TRBJ1-2, the V gene TRBV28, with 8 bases lining up with TRBD1. Unmatched junction bases numbered 7, after V lost 3 bases and J lost 4 bases. CDR1 and CDR2 from the germline V gene are MDHEN and SYDVKM. The CDR3 length is 15 residues.